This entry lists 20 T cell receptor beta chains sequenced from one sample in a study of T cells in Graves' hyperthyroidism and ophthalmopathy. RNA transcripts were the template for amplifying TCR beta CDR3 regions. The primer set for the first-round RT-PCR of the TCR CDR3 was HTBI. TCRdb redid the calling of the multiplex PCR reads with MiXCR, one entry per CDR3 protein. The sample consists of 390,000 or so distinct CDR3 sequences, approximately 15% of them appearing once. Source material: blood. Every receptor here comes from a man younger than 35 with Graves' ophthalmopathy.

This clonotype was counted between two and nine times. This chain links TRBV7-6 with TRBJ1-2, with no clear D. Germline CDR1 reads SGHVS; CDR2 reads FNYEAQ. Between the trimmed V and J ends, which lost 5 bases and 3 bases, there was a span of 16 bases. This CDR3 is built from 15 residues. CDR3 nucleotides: TGTGCCAGCAGCCCATCGGGCAGCGGATACTATGGCTACACCTTC. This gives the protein CASSPSGSGYYGYTF.

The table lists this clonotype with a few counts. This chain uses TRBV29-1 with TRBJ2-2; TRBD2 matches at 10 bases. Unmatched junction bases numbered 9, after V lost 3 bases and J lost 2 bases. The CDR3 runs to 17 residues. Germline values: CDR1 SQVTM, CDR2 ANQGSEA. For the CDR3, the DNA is TGCAGCGTTGATGCCAGCGGGGGGGCAGTAAACACCGGGGAGCTGTTTTTT. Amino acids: CSVDASGGAVNTGELFF.

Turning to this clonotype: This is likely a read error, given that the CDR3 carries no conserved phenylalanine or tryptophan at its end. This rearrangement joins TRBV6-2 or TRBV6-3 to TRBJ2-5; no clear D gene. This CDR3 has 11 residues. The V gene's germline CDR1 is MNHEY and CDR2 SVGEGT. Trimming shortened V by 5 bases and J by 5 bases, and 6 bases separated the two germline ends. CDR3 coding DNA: TGTGCCAGCAGTGTCTTGGAGACCCAGTACTCC. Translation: CASSVLETQYS.

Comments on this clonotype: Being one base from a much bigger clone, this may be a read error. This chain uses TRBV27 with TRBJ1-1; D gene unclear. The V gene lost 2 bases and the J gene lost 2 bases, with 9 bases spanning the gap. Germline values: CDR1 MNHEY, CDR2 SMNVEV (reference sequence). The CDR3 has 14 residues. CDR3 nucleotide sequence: TGTGCCAGCAGTTTAAGGCAGGCCAACACTGAAGCTTTCTTT. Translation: CASSLRQANTEAFF.

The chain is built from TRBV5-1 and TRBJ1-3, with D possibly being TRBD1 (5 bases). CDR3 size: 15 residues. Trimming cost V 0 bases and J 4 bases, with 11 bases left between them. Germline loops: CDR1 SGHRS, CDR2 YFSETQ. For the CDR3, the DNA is TGCGCCAGCAGCTTGGATGAGGGGCCAGGAAACACCATATATTTT. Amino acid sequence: CASSLDEGPGNTIYF. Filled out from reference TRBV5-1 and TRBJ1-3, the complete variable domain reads KAGVTQTPRYLIKTRGQQVTLSCSPISGHRSVSWYQQTPGQGLQFLFEYFSETQRNKGNFPGRFSGRQFSNSRSEMNVSTLELGDSALYLCASSLDEGPGNTIYFGEGSWLTVV.

The CDR3 DNA follows: TGTGCCTGGTCTGAGGGGGGGATGGAGACCCAGTACTTC. This translates into CAWSEGGMETQYF. The chain uses TRBV30 and TRBJ2-5; D perhaps matches TRBD2 (7 bases). The CDR3 loop spans 13 amino acids. Deletions cut 5 bases from V and 5 bases from J, with 15 bases between. Looked up from germline, CDR1 is GTSNPN and CDR2 is SVGIG (reference sequence).

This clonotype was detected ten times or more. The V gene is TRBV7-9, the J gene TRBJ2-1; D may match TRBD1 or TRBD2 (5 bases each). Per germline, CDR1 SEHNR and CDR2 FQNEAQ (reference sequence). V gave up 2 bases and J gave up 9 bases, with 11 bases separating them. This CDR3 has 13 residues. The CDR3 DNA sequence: TGTGCCAGCAGCTTACAGGGAGTCACTGAGCAGTTCTTC. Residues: CASSLQGVTEQFF.

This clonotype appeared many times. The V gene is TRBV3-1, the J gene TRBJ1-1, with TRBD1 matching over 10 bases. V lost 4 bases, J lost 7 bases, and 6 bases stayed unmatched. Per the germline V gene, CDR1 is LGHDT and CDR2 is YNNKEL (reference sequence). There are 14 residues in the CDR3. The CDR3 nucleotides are TGTGCCAGCAGCCGCTCCGGGACAGGGGATGAAGCTTTCTTT. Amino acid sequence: CASSRSGTGDEAFF.

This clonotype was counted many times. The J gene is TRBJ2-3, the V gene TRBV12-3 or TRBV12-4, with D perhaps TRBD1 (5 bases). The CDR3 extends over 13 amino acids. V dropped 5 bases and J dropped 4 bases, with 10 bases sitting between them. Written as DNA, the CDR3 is TGTGCCAGCAGTCCCCGACAGCCAGATACGCAGTATTTT. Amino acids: CASSPRQPDTQYF.

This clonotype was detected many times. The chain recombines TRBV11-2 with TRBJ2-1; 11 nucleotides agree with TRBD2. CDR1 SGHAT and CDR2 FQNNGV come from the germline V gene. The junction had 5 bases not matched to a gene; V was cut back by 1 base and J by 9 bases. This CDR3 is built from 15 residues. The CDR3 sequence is CASSLGASGGSEQFF. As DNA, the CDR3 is TGTGCCAGCAGCTTAGGGGCTAGCGGGGGGTCTGAGCAGTTCTTC. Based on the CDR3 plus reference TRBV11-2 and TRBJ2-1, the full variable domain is EAGVAQSPRYKIIEKRQSVAFWCNPISGHATLYWYQQILGQGPKLLIQFQNNGVVDDSQLPKDRFSAERLKGVDSTLKIQPAKLEDSAVYLCASSLGASGGSEQFFGPGTRLTVL.

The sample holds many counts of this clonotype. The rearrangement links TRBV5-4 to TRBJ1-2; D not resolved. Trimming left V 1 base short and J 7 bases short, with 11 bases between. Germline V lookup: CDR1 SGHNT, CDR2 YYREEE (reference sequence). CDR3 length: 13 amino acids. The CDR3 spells CASSLTRWTGYTF. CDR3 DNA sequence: TGTGCCAGCAGCTTGACAAGGTGGACTGGCTACACCTTC.

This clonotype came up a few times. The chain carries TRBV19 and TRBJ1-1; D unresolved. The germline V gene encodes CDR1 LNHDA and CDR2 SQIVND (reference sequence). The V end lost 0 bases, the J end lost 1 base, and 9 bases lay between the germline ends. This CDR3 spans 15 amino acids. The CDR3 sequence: CASSIDSRRNTEAFF. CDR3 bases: TGTGCCAGTAGTATAGATTCCAGGCGGAACACTGAAGCTTTCTTT.

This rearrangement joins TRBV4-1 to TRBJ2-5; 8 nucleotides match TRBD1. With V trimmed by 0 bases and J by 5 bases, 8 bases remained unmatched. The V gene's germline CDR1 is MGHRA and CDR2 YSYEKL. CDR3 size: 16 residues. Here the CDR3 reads CASSQDQDSGGETQYF. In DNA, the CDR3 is TGCGCCAGCAGCCAAGATCAGGACTCAGGGGGCGAGACCCAGTACTTC.

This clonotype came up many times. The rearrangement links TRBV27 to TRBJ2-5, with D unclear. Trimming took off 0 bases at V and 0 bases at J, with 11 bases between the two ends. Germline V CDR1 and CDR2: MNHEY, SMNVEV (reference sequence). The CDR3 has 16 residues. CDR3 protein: CASSLSDPIYQETQYF. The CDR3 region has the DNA TGTGCCAGCAGTTTATCGGACCCGATTTACCAAGAGACCCAGTACTTC.

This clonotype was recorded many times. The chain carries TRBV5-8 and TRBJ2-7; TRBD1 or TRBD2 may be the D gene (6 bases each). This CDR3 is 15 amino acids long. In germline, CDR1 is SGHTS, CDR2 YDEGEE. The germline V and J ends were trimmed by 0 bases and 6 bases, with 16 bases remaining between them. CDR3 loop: CASSLGTTRGSEQYF. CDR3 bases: TGTGCCAGCAGCTTGGGTACGACTAGGGGGTCCGAGCAGTACTTC.

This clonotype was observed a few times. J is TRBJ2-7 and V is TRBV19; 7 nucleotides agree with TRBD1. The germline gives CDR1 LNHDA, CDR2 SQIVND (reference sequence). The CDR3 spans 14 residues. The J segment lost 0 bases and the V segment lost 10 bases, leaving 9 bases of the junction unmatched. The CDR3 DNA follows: TGTGCCAATCGCCGACAGGGCTCCTCCTACGAGCAGTACTTC. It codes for CANRRQGSSYEQYF.

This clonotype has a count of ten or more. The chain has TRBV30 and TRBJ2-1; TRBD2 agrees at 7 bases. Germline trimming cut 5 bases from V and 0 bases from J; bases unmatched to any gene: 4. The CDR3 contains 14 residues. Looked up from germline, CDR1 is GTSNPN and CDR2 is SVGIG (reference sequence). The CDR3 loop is CAWGGESSYNEQFF. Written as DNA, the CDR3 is TGTGCCTGGGGGGGGGAGAGCTCCTACAATGAGCAGTTCTTC.

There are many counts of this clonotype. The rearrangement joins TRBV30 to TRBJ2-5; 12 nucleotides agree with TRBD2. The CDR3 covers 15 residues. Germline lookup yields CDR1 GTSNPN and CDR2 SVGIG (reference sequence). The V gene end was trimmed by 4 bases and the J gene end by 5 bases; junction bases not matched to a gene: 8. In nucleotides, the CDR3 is TGTGCCTGGAAACCTAGCGGGGGGGCTGGTGAGACCCAGTACTTC. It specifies CAWKPSGGAGETQYF.

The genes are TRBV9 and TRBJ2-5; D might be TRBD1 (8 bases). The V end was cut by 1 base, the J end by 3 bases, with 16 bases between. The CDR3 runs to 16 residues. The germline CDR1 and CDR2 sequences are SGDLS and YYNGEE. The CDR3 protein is CASSVSGTGLKETQYF. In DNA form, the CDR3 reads TGTGCCAGCAGCGTAAGCGGGACAGGATTGAAAGAGACCCAGTACTTC.

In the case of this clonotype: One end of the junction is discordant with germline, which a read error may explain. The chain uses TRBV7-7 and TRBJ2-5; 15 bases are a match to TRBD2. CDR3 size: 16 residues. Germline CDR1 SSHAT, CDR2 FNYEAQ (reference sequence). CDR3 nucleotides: TGTGCTAGCACCCCGGGACTAGCGGGGGGCCGGGAGACCCAGTACTTC. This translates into CASTPGLAGGRETQYF.